The T cell receptor (beta chain) described here comes from a study of T cells in Graves' hyperthyroidism and ophthalmopathy. Ophthalmopathy in the patients scored at least 3 on Clinical Activity Score and at least 4 on NOSPECS grade, lasting under 3 months. PBMCs stemmed from around 10 ml fresh peripheral blood. Trimming cost V 7 bases and J 2 bases; bases outside gene matches: 5. In germline, CDR1 is DFQATT, CDR2 SNEGSKA (reference sequence). The CDR3 totals 13 residues. Regions amplified from RNA transcripts were the TCR beta CDR3 regions. During a first-round RT-PCR of the TCR CDR3, the HTBI primer set was used. TCRdb re-called the multiplex PCR reads with MiXCR, one entry per CDR3 protein. The sample yields 200,000 to 250,000 distinct CDR3 sequences, about 24% seen once. Ten or more counts support this clonotype.

The V gene is TRBV20-1, the J gene TRBJ2-7; TRBD2 agrees at 10 bases. The receptor's source is a woman aged 35 to 49 with Graves' ophthalmopathy. Sequencing was carried out using blood. The CDR3 sequence: CSVRTSGTYEQYF. The CDR3 DNA sequence: TGCAGTGTTCGGACTAGCGGTACCTACGAGCAGTACTTC.